One and the same sample provided the 19 T cell receptor beta chains below, sequenced in a study of cytomegalovirus exposure and HLA in healthy donors. The PCR contained 60 Vbeta and 13 Jbeta primers. The assay was immunoSEQ multiplex PCR, and TCRdb's table has in-frame clones only and misses some. The repertoire includes 200,000 or so clones, 83% of them detected once, and more than 1.3% sits in the top ten. The material sequenced was PBMCs. The source of these receptors is a girl under 18 in good health and CMV-seronegative.

The V call is TRBV18, the J call TRBJ1-5, with D tentatively TRBD1 (5 bases). V lost 2 bases, J lost 4 bases, and 21 bases lay in between. Looked up from germline, CDR1 is KGHSH and CDR2 is LQKENI. This CDR3 comprises 18 residues. As DNA, the CDR3 is TGTGCCAGCTCACCAGGGGTCGGGGGACCTCGAGGAAATCAGCCCCAGCATTTT. Residues: CASSPGVGGPRGNQPQHF.

V and J are TRBV25-1 and TRBJ2-7; TRBD1 agrees at 12 bases. This CDR3 has 17 amino acids. With V trimmed by 4 bases and J by 5 bases, 12 bases remained unmatched. Germline V lookup: CDR1 MGHDK, CDR2 SYGVNS. The CDR3 DNA reads as TGTGCCAGCAGTGGACGCTACCGGGACAGGGGGCTGAACGAGCAGTACTTC. Its translation: CASSGRYRDRGLNEQYF.

This chain uses TRBV10-3 with TRBJ2-7; 11 bases align to TRBD2. Germline CDR1 and CDR2: ENHRY and SYGVKD. The V segment lost 6 bases and the J segment 3 bases; nucleotides outside the gene matches: 4. The CDR3 is 14 residues long. The CDR3 nucleotides are TGTGCCATCAGAACTAGCGGGAGAGGCTACGAGCAGTACTTC. Its translation is CAIRTSGRGYEQYF.

The chain combines TRBV5-6 with TRBJ2-7; D possibly corresponds to TRBD1 (8 bases). V was pared by 4 bases and J by 4 bases, with 15 bases between. The CDR3 is 14 amino acids. Germline V CDR1 and CDR2: SGHDT, YYEEEE. The CDR3 bases are TGTGCCAGCAGCCCCGGACAGGGAGGGTACGAGCAGTACTTC. This encodes CASSPGQGGYEQYF.

Only one count was recorded for this clone. J is TRBJ2-7 and V is TRBV7-2; 9 bases agree with TRBD1. The CDR3 has 16 residues. Germline trimming cut 6 bases from V and 0 bases from J; bases unmatched to any gene: 9. Germline V gene lookup returns CDR1 SGHTA and CDR2 FQGNSA. In DNA form, the CDR3 reads TGTGCCAGCAGTATTAGGACAGGGGCCTTCTCCTACGAGCAGTACTTC. Translation gives CASSIRTGAFSYEQYF.

This clone was seen once. The chain couples TRBV4-1 to TRBJ1-5, with a possible D match to TRBD1 (6 bases). The CDR3 is 17 amino acids. The V end lost 0 bases, the J end lost 0 bases, and 12 bases lay between the germline ends. Germline CDR1 is MGHRA and CDR2 is YSYEKL. Written as DNA, the CDR3 is TGCGCCAGCAGCCAAGAGACCCGGACAGATAGCAATCAGCCCCAGCATTTT. Its translation is CASSQETRTDSNQPQHF.

The rearrangement uses TRBV4-1 and TRBJ2-4; tentatively, D is TRBD1 (6 bases). Germline V gene lookup returns CDR1 MGHRA and CDR2 YSYEKL. The CDR3 has 15 amino acids. Trimming cost V 4 bases and J 0 bases, with 10 bases left between them. CDR3 amino acids: CASSRRGQAKNIQYF. In DNA form, the CDR3 reads TGCGCCAGCAGCCGCCGGGGACAAGCCAAAAACATTCAGTACTTC.

The chain combines TRBV19 with TRBJ2-5; TRBD1 matches 8 bases. V was pared by 4 bases and J by 4 bases, with 11 bases of the junction left unmatched. CDR1 and CDR2 (germline): LNHDA, SQIVND (reference sequence). The CDR3 spans 16 residues. The CDR3 sequence is CASSTPWPGGRETQYF. CDR3 bases: TGTGCCAGTAGTACCCCATGGCCAGGGGGCAGAGAGACCCAGTACTTC.

This clone came up a few times. This chain connects TRBV19 to TRBJ2-7, with D hard to call. V gave up 3 bases and J gave up 1 base, with 7 bases separating them. The CDR3 has 13 amino acids. Germline V gene data show CDR1 as LNHDA and CDR2 as SQIVND (reference sequence). CDR3 DNA sequence: TGTGCCAGTAGTATGTCTTCTTCCTACGAGCAGTACTTC. This gives the protein CASSMSSSYEQYF.

This clone was seen a single time. The chain uses TRBV28 and TRBJ1-5; 7 bases align to TRBD1. The V and J ends lost 7 bases and 2 bases, in that order; junction bases with no gene match: 8. CDR1 is MDHEN, CDR2 SYDVKM, per germline. There are 15 residues in the CDR3. This CDR3 is CASKPDRVGNQPQHF. In DNA form, the CDR3 reads TGTGCCAGCAAGCCCGACAGGGTCGGCAATCAGCCCCAGCATTTT.

The rearrangement uses TRBV15 and TRBJ2-5; 7 nucleotides line up with TRBD2. The junction had 4 bases not matched to a gene; V was cut back by 1 base and J by 5 bases. Germline V CDR1 and CDR2: LNHNV, YYDKDF (reference sequence). The CDR3 is 14 amino acids. DNA of the CDR3: TGTGCCACCAGCAGAGGAAAGCGGGGTGAGACCCAGTACTTC. Its protein product is CATSRGKRGETQYF.

The chain couples TRBV4-3 to TRBJ1-2; the D gene is possibly TRBD1 (5 bases). The V end was cut by 1 base, the J end by 5 bases, with 17 bases between. This CDR3 spans 16 amino acids. In germline, CDR1 is LGHNA, CDR2 YSLEER. Written as DNA, the CDR3 is TGCGCCAGCAGCCAAGGCTACTGGGGCGTAGAGTATGGCTACACCTTC. Its protein product is CASSQGYWGVEYGYTF.

This clone is a singleton in its sample. The rearrangement links TRBV5-4 to TRBJ1-1, with D perhaps matching TRBD1 (6 bases). The CDR3 runs 16 residues. The V end lost 0 bases, the J end lost 3 bases, and 15 bases lay between the germline ends. The V gene's germline CDR1 is SGHNT and CDR2 YYREEE (reference sequence). CDR3 protein: CASSLGRPEGDTEAFF. In DNA form, the CDR3 reads TGTGCCAGCAGCTTGGGTCGACCTGAGGGGGACACTGAAGCTTTCTTT.

This chain links TRBV6-5 with TRBJ2-7, with TRBD2 as a possible D gene (5 bases). This CDR3 has 13 amino acids. From germline, CDR1 is MNHEY and CDR2 SVGAGI. V was shortened by 0 bases and J by 7 bases, with 10 bases between the two germline ends. CDR3: CASSYSRATEQYF. As DNA, the CDR3 is TGTGCCAGCAGTTACTCGAGGGCTACTGAGCAGTACTTC.

This sequence joins TRBV19 and TRBJ2-6; D is possibly TRBD1 (6 bases). Trimming took off 5 bases at V and 1 base at J, with 15 bases between the two ends. CDR1 LNHDA and CDR2 SQIVND come from the germline V gene (reference sequence). The CDR3 has 17 amino acids. This CDR3 reads CASSVTGSHSGANVLTF. In nucleotides, the CDR3 is TGTGCCAGTAGTGTAACAGGGAGCCATTCTGGGGCCAACGTCCTGACTTTC.

The chain joins TRBV28 to TRBJ2-2; 10 bases align to TRBD2. The CDR3 has 18 residues. The ends lost 6 bases at V and 5 bases at J; junction bases unmatched: 15. The germline V gene encodes CDR1 MDHEN and CDR2 SYDVKM. The CDR3 sequence: CASRHPGLAEPRTGELFF. CDR3 DNA: TGTGCCAGCAGACACCCCGGACTAGCGGAGCCTCGGACCGGGGAGCTGTTTTTT.

The J gene is TRBJ1-3, the V gene TRBV6-5; D call uncertain. V was pared by 0 bases and J by 2 bases, with 11 bases between. Germline V lookup: CDR1 MNHEY, CDR2 SVGAGI. This CDR3 has 16 amino acids. The CDR3 sequence: CASSYSGSGAGNTIYF. The CDR3 DNA follows: TGTGCCAGCAGTTACTCGGGCTCCGGGGCTGGAAACACCATATATTTT.

A word on this clone: Other nucleotide sequences from this sample produce the same CDR3. The rearrangement links TRBV5-1 to TRBJ1-1, with D hard to call. CDR1 and CDR2 (germline): SGHRS, YFSETQ. CDR3 length equals 14 residues. Trimming left V 4 bases short and J 1 base short, with 11 bases between. The DNA for the CDR3 is TGCGCCAGCAGCCCCAGAGGAGGGAACACTGAAGCTTTCTTT. Protein product: CASSPRGGNTEAFF.

The chain carries TRBV7-6 and TRBJ2-1; perhaps TRBD1 as D (6 bases). Germline lookup yields CDR1 SGHVS and CDR2 FNYEAQ. The CDR3 is 14 amino acids. V was trimmed by 1 base and J by 3 bases, leaving 7 bases between them. CDR3 coding DNA: TGTGCCAGCAGCTTAGAGGACAGCTACAATGAGCAGTTCTTC. Amino acids: CASSLEDSYNEQFF.